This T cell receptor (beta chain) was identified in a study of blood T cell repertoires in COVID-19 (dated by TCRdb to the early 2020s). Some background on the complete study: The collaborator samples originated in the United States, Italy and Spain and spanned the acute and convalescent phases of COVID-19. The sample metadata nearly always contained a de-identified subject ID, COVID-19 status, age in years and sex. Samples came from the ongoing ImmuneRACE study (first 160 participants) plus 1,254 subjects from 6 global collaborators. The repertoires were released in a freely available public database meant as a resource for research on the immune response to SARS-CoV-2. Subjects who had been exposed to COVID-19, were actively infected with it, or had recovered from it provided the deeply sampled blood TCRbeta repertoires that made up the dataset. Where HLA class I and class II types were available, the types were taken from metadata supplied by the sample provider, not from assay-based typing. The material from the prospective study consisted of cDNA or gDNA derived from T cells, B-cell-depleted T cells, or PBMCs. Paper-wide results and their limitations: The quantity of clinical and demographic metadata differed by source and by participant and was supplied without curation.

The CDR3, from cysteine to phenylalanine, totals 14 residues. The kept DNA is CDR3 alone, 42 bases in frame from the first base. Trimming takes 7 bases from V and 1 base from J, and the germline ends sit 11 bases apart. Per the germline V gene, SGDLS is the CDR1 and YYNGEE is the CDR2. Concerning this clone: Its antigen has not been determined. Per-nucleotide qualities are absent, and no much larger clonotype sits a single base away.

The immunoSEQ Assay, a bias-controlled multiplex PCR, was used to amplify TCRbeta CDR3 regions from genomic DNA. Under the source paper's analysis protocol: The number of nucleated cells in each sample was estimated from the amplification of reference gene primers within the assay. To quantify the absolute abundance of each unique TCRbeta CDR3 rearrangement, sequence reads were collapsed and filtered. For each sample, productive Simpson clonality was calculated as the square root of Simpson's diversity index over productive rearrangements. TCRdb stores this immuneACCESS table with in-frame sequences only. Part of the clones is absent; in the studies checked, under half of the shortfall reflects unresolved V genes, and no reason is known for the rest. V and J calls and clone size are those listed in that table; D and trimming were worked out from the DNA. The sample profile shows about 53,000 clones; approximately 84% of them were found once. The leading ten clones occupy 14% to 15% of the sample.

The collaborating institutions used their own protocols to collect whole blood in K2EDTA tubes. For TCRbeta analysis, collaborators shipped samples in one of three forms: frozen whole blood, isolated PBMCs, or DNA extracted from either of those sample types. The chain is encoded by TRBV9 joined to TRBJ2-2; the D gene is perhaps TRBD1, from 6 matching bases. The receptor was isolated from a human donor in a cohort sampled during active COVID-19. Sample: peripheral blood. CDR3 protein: CASQTRGNTGELFF. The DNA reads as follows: TGTGCCAGCCAGACCAGGGGGAACACCGGGGAGCTGTTTTTT.